What follows are 4 T cell receptor beta chains derived from one specimen sequenced in a study of T cells in Graves' hyperthyroidism and ophthalmopathy. RNA transcripts served as the template for amplifying TCR beta CDR3 regions. The HTBI primer set was used in a first-round RT-PCR of the TCR CDR3. TCRdb re-called the multiplex PCR reads with MiXCR, one entry per CDR3 protein. The table includes around 800,000 distinct CDR3 sequences, around 39% detected once. Sequencing was carried out using blood. These TCRs come from a young man with Graves' hyperthyroidism.

The J gene is TRBJ1-3, the V gene TRBV12-3 or TRBV12-4; 7 bases are shared with TRBD1. The CDR3 runs 15 residues. V was clipped by 6 bases and J by 4 bases; unmatched bases: 9. In DNA form, the CDR3 reads TGTGCCAGCAGAACCACCGGGACAGCCGGAAACACCATATATTTT. Translation: CASRTTGTAGNTIYF.

The chain combines TRBV7-2 with TRBJ2-7; D may be TRBD2 (5 bases). The CDR3 runs to 15 residues. CDR1 and CDR2 (germline): SGHTA, FQGNSA. Trimming removed 1 base at V and 3 bases at J, with 13 bases between. The CDR3 region has the DNA TGTGCCAGCAGCTTAGAAGCTAGCCCGGGCTACGAGCAGTACTTC. Translating it yields CASSLEASPGYEQYF.

This clonotype was recorded many times. The chain combines TRBV19 with TRBJ1-5; D remains unclear. Germline V gene lookup returns CDR1 LNHDA and CDR2 SQIVND (reference sequence). V was cut by 7 bases and J by 2 bases, with 6 bases left in between. This CDR3 region has 12 residues. DNA of the CDR3: TGTGCCAGTACCCCGGGCAATCAGCCCCAGCATTTT. The encoded protein is CASTPGNQPQHF.

This clonotype has a handful of counts. J is TRBJ2-5 and V is TRBV7-2; no definite D call. The length of the CDR3 is 13 residues. Germline CDR1 is SGHTA and CDR2 is FQGNSA. Trimming cost V 4 bases and J 4 bases, with 10 bases left between them. CDR3 DNA: TGTGCCAGCAGCTCCAGCCGATTAGAGACCCAGTACTTC. Its translation is CASSSSRLETQYF.